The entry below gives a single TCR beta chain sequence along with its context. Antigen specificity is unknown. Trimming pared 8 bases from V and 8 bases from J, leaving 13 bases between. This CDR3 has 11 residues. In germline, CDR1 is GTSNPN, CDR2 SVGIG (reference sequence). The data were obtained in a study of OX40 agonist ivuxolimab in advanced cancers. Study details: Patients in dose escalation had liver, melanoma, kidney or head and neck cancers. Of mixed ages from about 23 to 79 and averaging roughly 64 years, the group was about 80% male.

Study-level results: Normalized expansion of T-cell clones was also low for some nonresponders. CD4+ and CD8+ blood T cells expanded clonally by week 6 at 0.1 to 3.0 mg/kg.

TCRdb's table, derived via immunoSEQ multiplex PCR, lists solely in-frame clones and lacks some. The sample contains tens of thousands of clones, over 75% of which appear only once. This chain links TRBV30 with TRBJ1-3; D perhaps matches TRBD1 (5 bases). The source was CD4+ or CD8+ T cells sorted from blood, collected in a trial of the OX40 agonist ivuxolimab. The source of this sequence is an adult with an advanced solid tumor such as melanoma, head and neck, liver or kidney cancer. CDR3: CALGVGHTIYF. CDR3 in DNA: TGTGCCCTAGGGGTGGGACACACCATATATTTT.